This T cell receptor beta chain appears in the sequencing data of a study of T cell responses to AZD1222 COVID-19 vaccine. Study-level findings and limits: The number of AZD1222 recipients seropositive at baseline was only 6 or 7. Clonal diversity may have been underestimated, and the donors were mostly white British, with more females than males.

About this clone: The antigen is unknown.

The J segment lost 3 bases and the V segment lost 5 bases, leaving 9 bases of the junction unmatched. The CDR3 is made up of 16 amino acids. Germline CDR1 is MNHNY and CDR2 is SVGAGI (reference sequence). The data were produced by immunoSEQ multiplex PCR, yet TCRdb's version contains in-frame clones alone and is incomplete. This sample has 150,000 or so clones, with 91% found just once. This chain links TRBV6-6 with TRBJ1-1, with 10 nucleotides matching TRBD1. The receptor's source is an adult who received the AZD1222 COVID-19 vaccine. The starting material was peripheral blood, obtained 28 days after the second AZD1222 dose. CDR3 sequence reads: CASSPGDRGRDTEAFF. For the CDR3, the DNA is TGTGCCAGCAGTCCCGGGGACAGGGGAAGGGACACTGAAGCTTTCTTT.